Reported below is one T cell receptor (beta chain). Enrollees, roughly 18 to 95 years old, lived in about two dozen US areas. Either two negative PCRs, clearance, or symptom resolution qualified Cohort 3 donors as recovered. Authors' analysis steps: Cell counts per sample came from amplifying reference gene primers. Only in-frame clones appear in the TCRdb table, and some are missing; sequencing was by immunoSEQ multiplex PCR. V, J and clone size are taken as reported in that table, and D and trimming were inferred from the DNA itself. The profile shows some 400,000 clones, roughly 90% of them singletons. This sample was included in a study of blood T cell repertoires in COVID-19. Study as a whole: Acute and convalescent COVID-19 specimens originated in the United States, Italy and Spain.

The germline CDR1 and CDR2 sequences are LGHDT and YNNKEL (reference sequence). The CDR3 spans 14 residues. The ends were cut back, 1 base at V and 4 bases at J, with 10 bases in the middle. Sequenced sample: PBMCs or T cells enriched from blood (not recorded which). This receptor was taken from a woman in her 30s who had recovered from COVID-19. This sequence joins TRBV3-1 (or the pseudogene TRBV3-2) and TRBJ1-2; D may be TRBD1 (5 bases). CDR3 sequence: CASSQGTGVYGYTF. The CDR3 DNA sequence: TGTGCCAGCAGCCAAGGGACGGGGGTCTATGGCTACACCTTC.